This T cell receptor beta chain was identified during a study of low-dose radiotherapy and immunotherapy resistance in tumors. cDNA synthesis used a TRAV/TRBV-specific primer set for both chains. The PCR that amplified TCRs ran for approximately 20 cycles, relying on a constant-region primer and a V-primer adapter. TCRdb processed the reads anew with MiXCR; each CDR3 protein has one entry. This repertoire shows roughly 100,000 distinct CDR3 sequences, less than 25% found once; its top ten account for 4.1%. The sample's time point: after trial treatment. The treatment here: LDRT plus nivolumab, ipilimumab, low-dose cyclophosphamide and aspirin (RACIN trial). The therapy administered to donors comprised nivolumab, ipilimumab, aspirin, low-dose cyclophosphamide and low-dose radiotherapy. Germline CDR1 SGHTA, CDR2 FQGNSA. Between the trimmed V and J ends, which lost 5 bases and 4 bases, there was a span of 12 bases. The CDR3 sequence is 14 residues long.

This clonotype was counted ten times or more. The receptor was derived from a male donor with prostate cancer. The rearrangement links TRBV7-2 to TRBJ1-3; D remains ambiguous. The sample in question was PBMCs, obtained after low-dose radiotherapy plus immunotherapy. The CDR3 DNA reads TGTGCCAGCAGCCCGCCTGTCCTAGGAAACACCATATATTTT. Residues: CASSPPVLGNTIYF.